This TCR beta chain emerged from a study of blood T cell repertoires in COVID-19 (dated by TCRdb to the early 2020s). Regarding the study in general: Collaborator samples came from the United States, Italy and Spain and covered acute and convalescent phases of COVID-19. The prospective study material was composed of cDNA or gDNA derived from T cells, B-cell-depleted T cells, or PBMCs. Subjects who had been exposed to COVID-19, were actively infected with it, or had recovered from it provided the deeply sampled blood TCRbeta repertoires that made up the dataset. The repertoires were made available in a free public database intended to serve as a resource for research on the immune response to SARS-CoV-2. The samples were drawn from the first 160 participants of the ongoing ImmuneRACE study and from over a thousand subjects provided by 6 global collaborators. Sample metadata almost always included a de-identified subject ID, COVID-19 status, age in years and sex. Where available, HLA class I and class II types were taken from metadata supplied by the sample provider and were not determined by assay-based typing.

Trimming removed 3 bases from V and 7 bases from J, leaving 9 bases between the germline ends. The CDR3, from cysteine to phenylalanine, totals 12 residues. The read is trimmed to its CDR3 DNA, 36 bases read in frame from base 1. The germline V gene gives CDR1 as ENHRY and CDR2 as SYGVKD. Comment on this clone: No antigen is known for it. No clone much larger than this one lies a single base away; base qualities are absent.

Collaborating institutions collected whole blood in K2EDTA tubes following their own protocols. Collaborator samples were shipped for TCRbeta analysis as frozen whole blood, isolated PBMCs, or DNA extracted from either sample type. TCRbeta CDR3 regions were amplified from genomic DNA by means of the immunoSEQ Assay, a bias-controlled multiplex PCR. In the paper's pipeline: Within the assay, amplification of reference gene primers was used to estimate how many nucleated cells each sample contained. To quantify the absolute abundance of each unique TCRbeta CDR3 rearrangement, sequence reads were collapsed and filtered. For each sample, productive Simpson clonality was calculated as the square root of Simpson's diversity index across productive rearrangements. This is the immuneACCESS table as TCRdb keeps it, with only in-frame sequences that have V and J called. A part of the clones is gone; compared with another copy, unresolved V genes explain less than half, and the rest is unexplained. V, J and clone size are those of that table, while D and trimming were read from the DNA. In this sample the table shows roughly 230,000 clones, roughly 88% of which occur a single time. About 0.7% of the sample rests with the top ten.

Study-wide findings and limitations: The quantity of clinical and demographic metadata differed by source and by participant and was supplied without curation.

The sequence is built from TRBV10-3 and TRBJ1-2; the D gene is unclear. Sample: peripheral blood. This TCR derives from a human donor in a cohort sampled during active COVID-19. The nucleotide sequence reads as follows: TGTGCCATCAGTGAAGTTTCGGGTGGCTACACCTTC. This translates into CAISEVSGGYTF.